This T cell receptor (beta chain) was sequenced for a study of cytomegalovirus exposure and HLA in healthy donors. The table came from immunoSEQ multiplex PCR; TCRdb's copy has only in-frame clones and leaves some out. The sample lists about 73,000 clones; roughly 96% were seen once. Germline V gene lookup returns CDR1 SGHVS and CDR2 FQNEAQ. The CDR3 sequence is 17 residues long. Trimming removed 0 bases from V and 4 bases from J; junction bases left unmatched: 5. The clonotype originates from a man between 18 and 35 years old in good health and CMV-seronegative. Sequenced sample: PBMCs. This chain joins TRBV7-8 and TRBJ2-3; TRBD1 matches at 12 bases. CDR3 loop: CASSLARGTGGADTQYF. The CDR3, as DNA: TGTGCCAGCAGCTTAGCGCGGGGGACAGGGGGCGCAGATACGCAGTATTTT. The whole variable domain, filled in from reference TRBV7-8 and TRBJ2-3, reads GAGVSQSPRYKVAKRGQDVALRCDPISGHVSLFWYQQALGQGPEFLTYFQNEAQLDKSGLPSDRFFAERPEGSVSTLKIQRTQQEDSAVYLCASSLARGTGGADTQYFGPGTRLTVL.